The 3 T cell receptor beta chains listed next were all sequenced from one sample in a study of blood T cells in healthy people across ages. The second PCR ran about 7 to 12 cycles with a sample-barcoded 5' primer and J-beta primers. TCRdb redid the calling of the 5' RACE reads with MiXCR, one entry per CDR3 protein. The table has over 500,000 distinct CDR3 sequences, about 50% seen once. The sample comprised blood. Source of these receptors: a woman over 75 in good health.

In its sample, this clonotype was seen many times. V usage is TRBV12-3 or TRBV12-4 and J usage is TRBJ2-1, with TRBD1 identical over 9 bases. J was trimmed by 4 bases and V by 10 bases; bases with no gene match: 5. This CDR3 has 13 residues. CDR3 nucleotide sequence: TGTGCCATCAAGGGACAGGGTTACAATGAGCAGTTCTTC. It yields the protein CAIKGQGYNEQFF.

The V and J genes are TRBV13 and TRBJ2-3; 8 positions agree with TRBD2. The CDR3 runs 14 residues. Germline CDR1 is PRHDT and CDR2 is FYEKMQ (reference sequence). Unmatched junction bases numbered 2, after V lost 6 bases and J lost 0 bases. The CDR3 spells CASRPSGSTDTQYF. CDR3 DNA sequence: TGTGCCAGCAGACCTAGCGGGAGCACAGATACGCAGTATTTT.

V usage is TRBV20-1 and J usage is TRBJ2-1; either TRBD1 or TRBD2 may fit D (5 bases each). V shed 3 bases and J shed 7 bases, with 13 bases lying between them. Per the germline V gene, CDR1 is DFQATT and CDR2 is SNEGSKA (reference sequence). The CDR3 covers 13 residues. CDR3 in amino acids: CSARGVGVNEQFF. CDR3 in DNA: TGCAGTGCTAGGGGGGTAGGGGTGAATGAGCAGTTCTTC.